Given below is one T cell receptor (beta chain) in context. No antigen is known for it. The entry originates in a study of lymphopenia after photon versus proton radiotherapy. General observations from the study: Post-nadir TCR diversity decline inversely tracked overall survival among those who died.

Assay used: immunoSEQ multiplex PCR; TCRdb lists only in-frame clones, some missing. The data hold some 25,000 clones, with roughly 90% observed a single time. V lost 4 bases to trimming and J lost 3 bases, with 12 bases between them. Germline-derived CDR1 and CDR2 are SGHVS and FNYEAQ. This CDR3 comprises 15 residues. The specimen comprised peripheral blood, sampled from a patient treated with photon-based radiotherapy. The receptor's source is a woman between 45 and 65 years old with cholangiocarcinoma. The genes are TRBV7-6 and TRBJ2-2; D might be TRBD2 (5 bases). DNA of the CDR3: TGTGCCAGCAGCTCGCTGACCGGGGACACCGGGGAGCTGTTTTTT. Translation gives CASSSLTGDTGELFF.